The 19 T cell receptor beta chains reported below all come from one sample, sequenced in a study of blood T cell repertoires in COVID-19. Sequenced by immunoSEQ multiplex PCR; TCRdb stores in-frame clones only, minus some. The sample consists of 130,000 or so clones, 70% to 85% of them appearing once. Specimen: peripheral blood. These receptors came from a woman aged 60-75 years with acute or convalescent COVID-19.

The CDR3 coding sequence is TGTGCCACCAGTGACGCGGGACAGGGTGGACTATCACCCCTCCACTTT. Translating it yields CATSDAGQGGLSPLHF. V is TRBV24-1 and J is TRBJ1-6; 9 nucleotides line up with TRBD1. Germline trimming cut 4 bases from V and 10 bases from J; bases unmatched to any gene: 10. The germline CDR1 and CDR2 sequences are KGHDR and SFDVKD. CDR3 size: 16 residues.

As to this clone: At one boundary the junction diverges from the germline segment, which might be a read error. This CDR3 is also generated by other DNA sequences in the sample. V gene TRBV3-1 (or the pseudogene TRBV3-2) combines with J gene TRBJ1-1; D perhaps matches TRBD1 (5 bases). The CDR3 has 13 residues. Germline V lookup: CDR1 LGHDT, CDR2 YNNKEL (reference sequence). The CDR3 sequence is CASSQGRATEAFF. The CDR3 DNA reads TGCGCCAGCAGCCAGGGCAGAGCCACTGAAGCTTTCTTT.

V gene TRBV5-1 combines with J gene TRBJ1-1; D gene uncertain. The germline V gene encodes CDR1 SGHRS and CDR2 YFSETQ. V lost 5 bases and J 2 bases, leaving 16 bases between the germline ends. CDR3 length equals 15 residues. CDR3 in amino acids: CASRPNPGINTEAFF. DNA for the CDR3: TGCGCCAGCAGACCTAATCCGGGGATTAACACTGAAGCTTTCTTT.

The V gene is TRBV6-2 or TRBV6-3, the J gene TRBJ1-5; 7 bases match TRBD1. The CDR3 spans 16 residues. With 5 bases clipped from V and 2 bases from J, the junction kept 9 bases outside the gene matches. Per germline, CDR1 MNHEY and CDR2 SVGEGT. The CDR3 DNA reads as TGTGCCAGCAGTCCCTATAGGGGGCAGGGCAATCAGCCCCAGCATTTT. Encoded protein: CASSPYRGQGNQPQHF.

This chain connects TRBV7-9 to TRBJ1-2, with D possibly being TRBD1 (6 bases). Germline V gives CDR1 SEHNR, CDR2 FQNEAQ (reference sequence). The V and J ends lost 2 bases and 2 bases respectively, with 12 bases between them. The length of the CDR3 is 15 residues. The CDR3 nucleotides read TGTGCCAGCAGCTTATGGGACAAACGCAACTATGGCTACACCTTC. The encoded protein is CASSLWDKRNYGYTF. The whole variable domain, remainder taken from reference TRBV7-9 and TRBJ1-2, is DTGVSQNPRHKITKRGQNVTFRCDPISEHNRLYWYRQTLGQGPEFLTYFQNEAQLEKSRLLSDRFSAERPKGSFSTLEIQRTEQGDSAMYLCASSLWDKRNYGYTFGSGTRLTVV.

This clone has a handful of counts. V and J are TRBV11-2 and TRBJ1-3; the D gene is possibly TRBD1 (5 bases). Trimming took 5 bases from V and 4 from J, leaving 15 bases between them. CDR1 and CDR2 from the germline V gene are SGHAT and FQNNGV. The CDR3 consists of 15 residues. CDR3 nucleotides: TGTGCCAGCAGCCCTCGGGGGGGAATGGGAAACACCATATATTTT. The encoded protein is CASSPRGGMGNTIYF.

The DNA of the CDR3 is TGTGCCAGCAGGGATAAGGACAGGGCTTTATATGGCTACACCTTC. It encodes CASRDKDRALYGYTF. The chain joins TRBV2 to TRBJ1-2, with 8 bases lining up with TRBD1. The CDR3 has 15 residues. With V trimmed by 6 bases and J by 5 bases, 11 bases remained unmatched. Germline lookup yields CDR1 SNHLY and CDR2 FYNNEI.

The CDR3 sequence: CAWSVWETGGGELFF. The CDR3 DNA is TGTGCCTGGAGTGTCTGGGAAACAGGGGGCGGGGAGCTGTTTTTT. The J gene is TRBJ2-2, the V gene TRBV30; 8 bases fit TRBD1. In germline, CDR1 is GTSNPN, CDR2 SVGIG (reference sequence). This CDR3 comprises 15 residues. With V trimmed by 0 bases and J by 7 bases, 7 bases remained unmatched. Complete variable domain (other parts from reference TRBV30 and TRBJ2-2): SQTIHQWPATLVQPVGSPLSLECTVEGTSNPNLYWYRQAAGRGLQLLFYSVGIGQISSEVPQNLSASRPQDRQFILSSKKLLLSDSGFYLCAWSVWETGGGELFFGEGSRLTVL.

The chain has TRBV27 and TRBJ2-5, with TRBD2 matching over 9 bases. V shed 6 bases, J shed 3 bases, and the junction held 8 bases outside the gene matches. Looked up from germline, CDR1 is MNHEY and CDR2 is SMNVEV (reference sequence). This CDR3 contains 15 residues. In DNA form, the CDR3 reads TGTGCCAGCAGAGGCGGGGGGGCGGAAAAAGAGACCCAGTACTTC. Its protein is CASRGGGAEKETQYF.

J is TRBJ1-2 and V is TRBV3-1 (or the pseudogene TRBV3-2); D ambiguous. Deletions cut 0 bases from V and 8 bases from J, with 7 bases between. Germline loops: CDR1 LGHDT, CDR2 YNNKEL (reference sequence). This CDR3 contains 12 residues. The CDR3 spells CASSQERRGYTF. As DNA, the CDR3 is TGTGCCAGCAGCCAAGAAAGGAGAGGCTACACCTTC.

V gene TRBV7-9 combines with J gene TRBJ2-3; 9 bases match TRBD2. Germline CDR1 reads SEHNR; CDR2 reads FQNEAQ (reference sequence). V gave up 5 bases and J gave up 9 bases; unmatched junction bases: 9. CDR3 length equals 14 residues. CDR3 residues: CASSASGGTGTQYF. The CDR3 DNA follows: TGTGCCAGCAGCGCAAGCGGGGGGACTGGAACGCAGTATTTT.

The rearrangement joins TRBV5-1 to TRBJ2-3; D may be TRBD1 (5 bases). Germline V gene lookup returns CDR1 SGHRS and CDR2 YFSETQ. V lost 4 bases, J lost 6 bases, and 18 bases lay in between. This CDR3 comprises 15 residues. CDR3 residues: CASSQGTKGVDTQYF. The CDR3 nucleotides read TGCGCCAGCAGCCAAGGCACTAAAGGGGTTGATACGCAGTATTTT.

The chain couples TRBV19 to TRBJ2-5, with D possibly matching TRBD1 (6 bases). CDR3 length: 14 residues. Germline loops: CDR1 LNHDA, CDR2 SQIVND (reference sequence). V was cut by 2 bases and J by 1 base, with 8 bases left in between. For the CDR3, the DNA is TGTGCCAGTAGTATACAGGGGATCCAAGAGACCCAGTACTTC. Amino acids: CASSIQGIQETQYF.

This chain connects TRBV30 to TRBJ1-4; 7 nucleotides align to TRBD1. The CDR3 runs 15 residues. V gave up 0 bases and J gave up 8 bases; unmatched junction bases: 9. Germline values: CDR1 GTSNPN, CDR2 SVGIG (reference sequence). The CDR3 region has the DNA TGTGCCTGGAGTGTAGAATCCCAGGGGGAGGAAAAACTGTTTTTT. Translation: CAWSVESQGEEKLFF.

The chain employs TRBV12-3 or TRBV12-4 and TRBJ1-2; TRBD1 agrees at 7 bases. Unmatched junction bases numbered 9, after V lost 6 bases and J lost 11 bases. This CDR3 is 12 amino acids long. In DNA, the CDR3 is TGTGCCAGCAGCCGGGACAGTGCCCGATACACCTTC. It encodes CASSRDSARYTF.

CDR3 region: CASSQQVNTEAFF. CDR3 nucleotide sequence: TGTGCCAGCTCACAACAGGTGAACACTGAAGCTTTCTTT. This chain joins TRBV18 and TRBJ1-1, with a weak D call TRBD1 (5 bases). CDR1 KGHSH and CDR2 LQKENI come from the germline V gene. The CDR3 has 13 amino acids. V was pared by 4 bases and J by 0 bases, with 6 bases between.

The chain carries TRBV12-5 and TRBJ1-1, with D maybe TRBD1 (5 bases). V was cut by 9 bases and J by 3 bases, with 26 bases left in between. There are 17 residues in the CDR3. Germline CDR1 and CDR2: LGHNT and FRNRAP. CDR3 region: CASQTSPGLSVDTEAFF. CDR3 bases: TGTGCTAGCCAAACTTCACCGGGACTGAGCGTAGACACTGAAGCTTTCTTT.

The rearrangement links TRBV5-1 to TRBJ2-2; 9 bases line up with TRBD1. Trimming removed 4 bases from V and 5 bases from J; junction bases left unmatched: 6. Germline CDR1 is SGHRS and CDR2 is YFSETQ. This CDR3 has 15 residues. This CDR3 reads CASSADRGKTGELFF. CDR3 sequence (DNA): TGCGCCAGCAGCGCGGACAGGGGTAAAACCGGGGAGCTGTTTTTT. Looking up the rest from reference TRBV5-1 and TRBJ2-2 gives the full variable domain: KAGVTQTPRYLIKTRGQQVTLSCSPISGHRSVSWYQQTPGQGLQFLFEYFSETQRNKGNFPGRFSGRQFSNSRSEMNVSTLELGDSALYLCASSADRGKTGELFFGEGSRLTVL.

DNA for the CDR3: TGTGCCAGCTCTCCATTACCACAGGGACCCTCCTATAATTCACCCCTCCACTTT. Its translation is CASSPLPQGPSYNSPLHF. The chain links TRBV18 to TRBJ1-6, with D possibly matching TRBD1 (6 bases). Germline loops: CDR1 KGHSH, CDR2 LQKENI. The CDR3 loop spans 18 amino acids. Deletions cut 6 bases from V and 0 bases from J, with 18 bases between.